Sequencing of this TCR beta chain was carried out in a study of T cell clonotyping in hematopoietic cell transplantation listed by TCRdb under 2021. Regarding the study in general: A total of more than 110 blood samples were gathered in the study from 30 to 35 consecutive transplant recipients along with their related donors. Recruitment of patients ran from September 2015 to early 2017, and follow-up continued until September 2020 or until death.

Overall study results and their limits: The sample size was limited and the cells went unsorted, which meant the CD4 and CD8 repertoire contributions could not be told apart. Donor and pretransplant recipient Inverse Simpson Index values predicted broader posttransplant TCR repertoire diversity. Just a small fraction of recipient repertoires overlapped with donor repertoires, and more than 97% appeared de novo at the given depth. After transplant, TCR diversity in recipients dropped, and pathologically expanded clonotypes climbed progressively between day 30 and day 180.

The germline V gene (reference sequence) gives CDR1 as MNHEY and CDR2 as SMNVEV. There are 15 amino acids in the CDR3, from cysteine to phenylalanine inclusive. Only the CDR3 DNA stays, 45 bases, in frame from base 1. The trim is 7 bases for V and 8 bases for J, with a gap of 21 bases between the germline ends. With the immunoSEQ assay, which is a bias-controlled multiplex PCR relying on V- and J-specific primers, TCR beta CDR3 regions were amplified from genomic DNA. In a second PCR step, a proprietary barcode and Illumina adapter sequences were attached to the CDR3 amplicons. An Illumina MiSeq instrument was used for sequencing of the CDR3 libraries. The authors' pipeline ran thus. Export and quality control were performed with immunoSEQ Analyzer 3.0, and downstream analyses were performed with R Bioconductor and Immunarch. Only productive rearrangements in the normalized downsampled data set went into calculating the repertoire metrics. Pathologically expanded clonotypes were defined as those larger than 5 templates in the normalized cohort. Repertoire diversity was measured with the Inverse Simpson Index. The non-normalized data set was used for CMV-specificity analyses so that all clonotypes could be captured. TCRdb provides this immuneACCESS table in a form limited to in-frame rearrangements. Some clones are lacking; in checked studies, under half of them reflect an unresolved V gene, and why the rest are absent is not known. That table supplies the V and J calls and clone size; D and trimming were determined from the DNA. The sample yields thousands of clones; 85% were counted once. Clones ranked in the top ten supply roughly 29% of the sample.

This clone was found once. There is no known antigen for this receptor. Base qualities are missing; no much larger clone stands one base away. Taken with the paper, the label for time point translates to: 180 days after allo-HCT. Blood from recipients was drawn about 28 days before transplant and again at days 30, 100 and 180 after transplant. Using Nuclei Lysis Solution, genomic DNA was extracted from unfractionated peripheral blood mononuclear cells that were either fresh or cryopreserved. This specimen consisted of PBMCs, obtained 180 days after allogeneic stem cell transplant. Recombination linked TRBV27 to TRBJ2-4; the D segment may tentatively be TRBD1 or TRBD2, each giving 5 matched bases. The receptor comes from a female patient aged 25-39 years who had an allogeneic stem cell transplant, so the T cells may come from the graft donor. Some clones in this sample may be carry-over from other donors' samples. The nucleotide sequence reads TGTGCCAGCACCAAAGAGGGGCGATTCTGTCACATTCAGTACTTC. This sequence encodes CASTKEGRFCHIQYF.